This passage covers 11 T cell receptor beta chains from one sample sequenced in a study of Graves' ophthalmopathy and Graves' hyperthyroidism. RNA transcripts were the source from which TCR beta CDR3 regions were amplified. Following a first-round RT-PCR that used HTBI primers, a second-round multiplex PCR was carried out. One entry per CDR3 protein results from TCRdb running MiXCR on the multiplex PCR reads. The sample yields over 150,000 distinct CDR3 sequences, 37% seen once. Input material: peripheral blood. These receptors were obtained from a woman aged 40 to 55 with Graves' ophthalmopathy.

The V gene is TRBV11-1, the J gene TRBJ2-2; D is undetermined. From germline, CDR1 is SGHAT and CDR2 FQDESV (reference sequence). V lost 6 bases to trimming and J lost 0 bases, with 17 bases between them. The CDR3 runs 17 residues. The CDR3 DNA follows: TGTGCCAGCAGTCGCAGCTATACGCACGCGAACACCGGGGAGCTGTTTTTT. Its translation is CASSRSYTHANTGELFF.

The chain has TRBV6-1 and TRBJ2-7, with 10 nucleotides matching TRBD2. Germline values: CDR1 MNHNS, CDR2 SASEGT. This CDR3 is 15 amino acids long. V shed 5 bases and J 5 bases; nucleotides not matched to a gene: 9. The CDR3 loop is CASSPSAGGRNEQYF. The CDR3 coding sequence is TGTGCCAGCAGTCCCTCAGCGGGAGGGAGGAACGAGCAGTACTTC.

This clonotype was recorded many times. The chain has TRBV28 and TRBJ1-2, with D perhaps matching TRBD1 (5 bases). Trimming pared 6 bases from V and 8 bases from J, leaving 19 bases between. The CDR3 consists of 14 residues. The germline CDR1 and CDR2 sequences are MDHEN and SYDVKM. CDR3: CASRPPTGLGGYTF. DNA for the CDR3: TGTGCCAGCAGACCCCCTACAGGACTCGGGGGCTACACCTTC.

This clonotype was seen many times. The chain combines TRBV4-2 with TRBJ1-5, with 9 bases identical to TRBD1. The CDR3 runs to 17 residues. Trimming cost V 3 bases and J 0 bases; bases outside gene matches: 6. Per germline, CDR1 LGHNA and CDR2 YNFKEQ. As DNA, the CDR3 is TGTGCCAGCAGCCACACAGGGGGCGCAGATAGCAATCAGCCCCAGCATTTT. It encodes CASSHTGGADSNQPQHF.

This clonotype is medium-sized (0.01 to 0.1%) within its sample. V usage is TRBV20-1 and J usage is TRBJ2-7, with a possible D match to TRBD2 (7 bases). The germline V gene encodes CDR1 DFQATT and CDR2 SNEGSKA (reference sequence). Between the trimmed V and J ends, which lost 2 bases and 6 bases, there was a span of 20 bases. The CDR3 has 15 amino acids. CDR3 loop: CSARPHGGGGSEQYF. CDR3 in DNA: TGCAGTGCTAGACCGCATGGGGGAGGGGGGAGCGAGCAGTACTTC.

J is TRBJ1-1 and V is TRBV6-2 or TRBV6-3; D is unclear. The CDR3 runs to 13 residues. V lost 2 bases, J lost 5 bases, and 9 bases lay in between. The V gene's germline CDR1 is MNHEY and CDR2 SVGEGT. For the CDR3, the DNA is TGTGCCAGCAGTTACCGGTGGGGTACTGAAGCTTTCTTT. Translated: CASSYRWGTEAFF.

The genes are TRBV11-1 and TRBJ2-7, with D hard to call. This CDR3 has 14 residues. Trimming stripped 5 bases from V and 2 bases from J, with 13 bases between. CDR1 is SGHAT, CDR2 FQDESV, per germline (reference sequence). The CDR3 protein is CASSPRQYPYEQYF. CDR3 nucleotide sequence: TGTGCCAGCAGCCCTCGACAATACCCCTACGAGCAGTACTTC.

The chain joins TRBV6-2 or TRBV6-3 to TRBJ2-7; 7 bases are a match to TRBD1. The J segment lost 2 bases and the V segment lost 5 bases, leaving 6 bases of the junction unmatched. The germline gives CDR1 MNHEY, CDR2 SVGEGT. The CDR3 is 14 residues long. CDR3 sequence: CASSDPTGTYEQYF. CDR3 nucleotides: TGTGCCAGCAGTGACCCGACAGGGACCTACGAGCAGTACTTC.

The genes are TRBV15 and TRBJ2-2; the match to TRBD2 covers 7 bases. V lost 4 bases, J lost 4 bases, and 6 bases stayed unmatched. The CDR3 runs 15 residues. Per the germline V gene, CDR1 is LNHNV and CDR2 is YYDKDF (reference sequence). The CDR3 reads CATSNGLDVTGELFF. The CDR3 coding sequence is TGTGCCACCAGCAACGGACTAGACGTCACCGGGGAGCTGTTTTTT.

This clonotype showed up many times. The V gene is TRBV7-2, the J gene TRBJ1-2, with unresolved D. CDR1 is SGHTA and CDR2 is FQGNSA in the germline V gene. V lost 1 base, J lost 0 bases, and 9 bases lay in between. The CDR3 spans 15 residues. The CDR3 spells CASSLGGSSNYGYTF. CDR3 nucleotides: TGTGCCAGCAGCTTAGGCGGTTCTTCTAACTATGGCTACACCTTC.

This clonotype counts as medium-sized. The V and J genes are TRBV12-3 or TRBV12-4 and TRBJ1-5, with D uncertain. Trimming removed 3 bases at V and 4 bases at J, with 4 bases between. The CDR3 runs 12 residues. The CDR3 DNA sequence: TGTGCCAGCAGTTTTGGGAATCAGCCCCAGCATTTT. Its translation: CASSFGNQPQHF.